The T cell receptor (beta chain) under discussion was sequenced for a study of chemoradiotherapy in HPV16-positive cancers. This CDR3 spans 13 amino acids. CDR1 is SGHDT and CDR2 is YYEEEE in the germline V gene. V was shortened by 1 base and J by 5 bases, with 9 bases between the two germline ends. Only in-frame clones appear in the TCRdb table, and some are missing; sequencing was by immunoSEQ multiplex PCR. The sample has some 30,000 clones; about four fifths are singletons. The sequence was collected from a human donor with HPV-associated anogenital cancer. The chain couples TRBV5-6 to TRBJ2-5; D unclear. The sequences come from blood, collected from a patient who underwent chemoradiotherapy. CDR3 coding DNA: TGTGCCAGCAGCTTGTTGCGTAAGGAGACCCAGTACTTC. This encodes CASSLLRKETQYF. The whole variable domain, filled in from reference TRBV5-6 and TRBJ2-5, reads DAGVTQSPTHLIKTRGQQVTLRCSPKSGHDTVSWYQQALGQGPQFIFQYYEEEERQRGNFPDRFSGHQFPNYSSELNVNALLLGDSALYLCASSLLRKETQYFGPGTRLLVL.